The sequence of this T cell receptor beta chain was determined in a study of hypomethylating agent response in myelodysplastic syndrome. At the level of the study: Of patients, about 75% of the 11 got azacitidine and 3 of 11 decitabine.

Generated by immunoSEQ multiplex PCR, the TCRdb table keeps only in-frame clones and is missing some. The table includes over 3,500 clones, approximately 87% detected once. Points on this clone: The antigen is unknown.

Study-level results: No significant post-treatment change in richness, rarefaction diversity or clonality, across all patients or response groups.

This clonotype was obtained from a human donor with myelodysplastic syndrome. The input for sequencing was bone marrow, taken before or after starting hypomethylating agent treatment for myelodysplastic syndrome (not recorded which).

As DNA, the CDR3 is TGCAGCGTTGAGGGGGCGCGTGGCTACACCTTC. Translated, it gives CSVEGARGYTF. This rearrangement joins TRBV29-1 to TRBJ1-2; tentative D call: TRBD1 (6 bases). The CDR3 has 11 amino acids. The germline V gene encodes CDR1 SQVTM and CDR2 ANQGSEA. V lost 3 bases and J lost 7, with 9 bases in between.